This T cell receptor (beta chain) was profiled in a study of shared clonotypes between healthy human individuals. Germline lookup yields CDR1 SGHNT and CDR2 YENEEA. The CDR3 sequence is 12 residues long. Trimming cost V 8 bases and J 8 bases, with 13 bases left between them. Details on this clone: The antigen remains undetermined.

Ten immunoSEQ deep assay plates held the unsorted PBMC DNA. Method: immunoSEQ multiplex PCR; TCRdb's copy keeps in-frame clones and lacks some. The sample contains around 500,000 clones, roughly 77% of which appear only once. General observations from the study: Investigators expected sequencing depth to affect clonotype sharing among donors.

None of the donors, who were healthy HIV-negative adults, had recently had acute infections or vaccinations. The sample taken for sequencing was PBMCs. The V and J genes are TRBV11-3 and TRBJ2-1; D gene unclear. This clonotype was obtained from a woman between 35 and 50 years old in good health. Some clones in this sample may be carry-over from other donors' samples. CDR3 sequence: CASGKKLDEQFF. The CDR3 coding sequence is TGTGCCAGCGGTAAAAAGTTGGATGAGCAGTTCTTC.